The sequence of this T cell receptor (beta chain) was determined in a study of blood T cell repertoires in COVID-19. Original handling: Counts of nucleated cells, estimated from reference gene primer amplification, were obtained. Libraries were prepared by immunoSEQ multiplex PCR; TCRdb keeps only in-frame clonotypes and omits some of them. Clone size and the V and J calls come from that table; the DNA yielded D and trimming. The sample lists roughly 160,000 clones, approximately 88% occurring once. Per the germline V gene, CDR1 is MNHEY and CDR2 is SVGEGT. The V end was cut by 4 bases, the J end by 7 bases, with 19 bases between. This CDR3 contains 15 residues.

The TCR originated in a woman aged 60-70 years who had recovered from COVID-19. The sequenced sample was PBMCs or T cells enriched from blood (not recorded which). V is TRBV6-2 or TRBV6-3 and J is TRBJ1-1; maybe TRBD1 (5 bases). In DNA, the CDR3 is TGTGCCAGCAGTTTCGTGGGGCGGGGGTCAGGTGAAGCTTTCTTT. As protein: CASSFVGRGSGEAFF.